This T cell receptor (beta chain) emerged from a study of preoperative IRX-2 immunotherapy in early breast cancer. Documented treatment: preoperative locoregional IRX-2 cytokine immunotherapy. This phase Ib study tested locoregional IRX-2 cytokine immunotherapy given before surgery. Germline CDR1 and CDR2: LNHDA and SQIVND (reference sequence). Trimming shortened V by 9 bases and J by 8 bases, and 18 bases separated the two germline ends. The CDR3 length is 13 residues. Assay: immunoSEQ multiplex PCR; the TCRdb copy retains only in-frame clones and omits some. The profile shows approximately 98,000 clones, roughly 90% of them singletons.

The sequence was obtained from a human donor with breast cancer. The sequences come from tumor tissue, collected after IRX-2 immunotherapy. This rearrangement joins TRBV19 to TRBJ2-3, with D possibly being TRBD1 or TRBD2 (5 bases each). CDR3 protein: CASRPGAGPTQYF. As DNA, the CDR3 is TGTGCCAGCAGGCCCGGGGCAGGACCTACGCAGTATTTT. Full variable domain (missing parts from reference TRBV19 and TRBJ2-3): DGGITQSPKYLFRKEGQNVTLSCEQNLNHDAMYWYRQDPGQGLRLIYYSQIVNDFQKGDIAEGYSVSREKKESFPLTVTSAQKNPTAFYLCASRPGAGPTQYFGPGTRLTVL.